The rows below give T cell receptor beta chains drawn from one sample of a study of blood T cells in healthy people across ages. TCRdb reanalysed the 5' RACE reads using MiXCR and keeps one entry per CDR3 protein. The sample consists of around 820,000 distinct CDR3 sequences, around a quarter of them appearing once. The sample also formed part of further work on T cells of mothers and their children.

Sequences were obtained from blood. Receptors originate from a boy aged 5 to 17 in good health. Each CDR3 is given with its conserved first and last residue. Each record gives: J gene, V gene, D gene, clone size, CDR3 DNA, CDR3 protein. A D gene is named only where the DNA matches it firmly. Only part of the rows carry a size: once, few, many, or a class if the clone is expanded.

J: TRBJ1-3; V: TRBV29-1; D: .; size: .; DNA: TGCAGCGTTGAAGCTGGCTCTGGAAACACCATATATTTT; CDR3: CSVEAGSGNTIYF
J: TRBJ2-3; V: TRBV7-3; D: TRBD2; size: .; DNA: TGTGCCAGCAGCCCGACTAGCGGGGGGGCCGCAGATACGCAGTATTTT; CDR3: CASSPTSGGAADTQYF
J: TRBJ1-1; V: TRBV20-1; D: .; size: .; DNA: TGCAGTGCTAGAGTCGCAGGGGAAATGAACACTGAAGCTTTCTTT; CDR3: CSARVAGEMNTEAFF
J: TRBJ2-5; V: TRBV9; D: .; size: .; DNA: TGTGCCAGCAGCGTAGGGGGAGTCGGCCAAGAGACCCAGTACTTC; CDR3: CASSVGGVGQETQYF
J: TRBJ2-5; V: TRBV25-1; D: .; size: few; DNA: TGTGCCAGCAGTGAAGGTCTGGGGGAGCAGTACTTC; CDR3: CASSEGLGEQYF
J: TRBJ1-2; V: TRBV20-1; D: .; size: .; DNA: TGCAGTGCTAGAGACAGGAGCTATGGCTACACCTTC; CDR3: CSARDRSYGYTF
J: TRBJ2-1; V: TRBV7-9; D: .; size: few; DNA: TGTGCCTGCAGCTTAGTGATCATCAATGAGCAGTTCTTC; CDR3: CACSLVIINEQFF
J: TRBJ2-5; V: TRBV2; D: TRBD1; size: .; DNA: TGTGCCGCTACAGGGGGCCAGGAGACCCAGTACTTC; CDR3: CAATGGQETQYF
J: TRBJ2-1; V: TRBV5-1; D: TRBD2; size: few; DNA: TGCGCCAGCAGCCCGACTGAAGCGGGGACGGTAGGGGAGCAGTTCTTC; CDR3: CASSPTEAGTVGEQFF
J: TRBJ2-1; V: TRBV29-1; D: TRBD2; size: .; DNA: TGCAGCGTTGAAGATCGGAGGACTAGCGGCGACAATGAGCAGTTCTTC; CDR3: CSVEDRRTSGDNEQFF
J: TRBJ2-4; V: TRBV7-8; D: TRBD1; size: .; DNA: TGTGCCAGCAGCTTAGATGGGACAGGGAATATTAAATTAGCCAAAAACATTCAGTACTTC; CDR3: CASSLDGTGNIKLAKNIQYF
J: TRBJ2-1; V: TRBV4-1; D: TRBD1; size: few; DNA: TGCGCCAGCAGCCAAGAGGGGGACAGGAGCTCCTACAATGAGCAGTTCTTC; CDR3: CASSQEGDRSSYNEQFF
J: TRBJ2-4; V: TRBV9; D: .; size: .; DNA: TGTGCCAGCAGCGTAGACTCGTCGGCCAAAAACATTCAGTACTTC; CDR3: CASSVDSSAKNIQYF
J: TRBJ2-4; V: TRBV6-2/TRBV6-3; D: TRBD2; size: few; DNA: TGTGCCAGCAGCCGTGGACAGAGCGGGGGCAAAAACATTCAGTACTTC; CDR3: CASSRGQSGGKNIQYF
J: TRBJ2-6; V: TRBV6-1; D: TRBD2; size: .; DNA: TGTGCCAGCAGTGCCTCTACGGGAGGCTCTGGGGCCAACGTCCTGACTTTC; CDR3: CASSASTGGSGANVLTF
J: TRBJ1-4; V: TRBV6-4; D: TRBD1; size: many; DNA: TGTGCCAGCAGTGATTTTAGGGGGCAGGATGAAAAACTGTTTTTT; CDR3: CASSDFRGQDEKLFF
J: TRBJ2-5; V: TRBV4-1; D: .; size: .; DNA: TGCGCCAGCAGCCAAGATTGGAGGGGTATGAAAGAGACCCAGTACTTC; CDR3: CASSQDWRGMKETQYF
J: TRBJ1-2; V: TRBV4-3; D: .; size: few; DNA: TGCGCCAGCAGCCAAGAACGGGGCAGGGGTGCTGGCTACACCTTC; CDR3: CASSQERGRGAGYTF
J: TRBJ2-7; V: TRBV10-3; D: TRBD2; size: .; DNA: TGTGCCATCAGTGAGTCGCTGCGGGGGTACGAGCAGTACTTC; CDR3: CAISESLRGYEQYF
J: TRBJ2-2; V: TRBV12-3/TRBV12-4; D: TRBD1; size: .; DNA: TGTGCCAGCAGTCGTCCCGGGACAGGGGACGGGGAGCTGTTTTTT; CDR3: CASSRPGTGDGELFF
J: TRBJ1-2; V: TRBV29-1; D: .; size: few; DNA: TGCAGCGTTGATGCCAAAACAGGTCTATATGGCTACACCTTC; CDR3: CSVDAKTGLYGYTF
J: TRBJ2-2; V: TRBV5-1; D: TRBD2; size: .; DNA: TGCGCCAGCAGCCGGGAGGGGAGAATCGGAACCGGGGAGCTGTTTTTT; CDR3: CASSREGRIGTGELFF
J: TRBJ2-1; V: TRBV29-1; D: .; size: few; DNA: TGCAGCGCCAACGGCGACAATGAGCAGTTCTTC; CDR3: CSANGDNEQFF
J: TRBJ2-1; V: TRBV29-1; D: TRBD1; size: .; DNA: TGCAGCGTGGGGACAGGGGGTTTCAATGAGCAGTTCTTC; CDR3: CSVGTGGFNEQFF
J: TRBJ1-1; V: TRBV7-9; D: .; size: few; DNA: TGTGCCAGCAGCTCAGGCGGACAGTCCAACACTGAAGCTTTCTTT; CDR3: CASSSGGQSNTEAFF
J: TRBJ1-3; V: TRBV20-1; D: .; size: .; DNA: TGCAGTGCATTGGGGACTGGAAACACCATATATTTT; CDR3: CSALGTGNTIYF
J: TRBJ2-5; V: TRBV7-9; D: .; size: .; DNA: TGTGCCAGCAGCCCATCGGGACCAGGAGAGACCCAGTACTTC; CDR3: CASSPSGPGETQYF
J: TRBJ1-2; V: TRBV7-9; D: .; size: .; DNA: TGTGCCGGCAGAGCCGTTGGGGTCTTTGCCTATGGCTACACCTTC; CDR3: CAGRAVGVFAYGYTF
J: TRBJ1-4; V: TRBV2; D: .; size: few; DNA: TGTGCCAGCAGTTCTCGAGGGCTGCAGCCTAATGAAAAACTGTTTTTT; CDR3: CASSSRGLQPNEKLFF
J: TRBJ2-1; V: TRBV6-5; D: TRBD2; size: .; DNA: TGTGCCAGCGGACTAGCGGATTACAATGAGCAGTTCTTC; CDR3: CASGLADYNEQFF
J: TRBJ1-2; V: TRBV3-1; D: .; size: .; DNA: TGTGCCAGCAGCCAAGGCCGCCAGGCTAATAACTATGGCTACACCTTC; CDR3: CASSQGRQANNYGYTF